The 14 T cell receptor beta chains given below trace back to one sample, sequenced in a study of T-cell memory formation after mild COVID-19 (dated by TCRdb to the early 2020s). Libraries were built with 5' RACE. The listed sequencing device is Illumina NovaSeq 6000. TCRdb applied fastp at Q25 and MiXCR to the public reads, then kept only in-frame beta chains. Rows with one shared CDR3 protein collapse into an entry with the most common genes and DNA. The sample table holds some 43,000 distinct CDR3 sequences, of which about 6% were seen once. The leading ten clones occupy under 0.9% of the sample. The source material was PBMCs or a T cell subset sorted from them (not recorded which). These receptors all come from an adult who had mild COVID-19 (a few samples of this study predate the infection). The sample titles of this study are shuffled in the database, so cell type and time point are left out.

J is TRBJ1-2 and V is TRBV7-9; D possibly corresponds to TRBD1 (6 bases). Trimming stripped 3 bases from V and 4 bases from J, with 18 bases between. The CDR3 is 16 residues long. CDR1 SEHNR and CDR2 FQNEAQ come from the germline V gene (reference sequence). CDR3 sequence reads: CASSLGGGDIAYGYTF. DNA of the CDR3: TGTGCCAGCAGCTTGGGCGGAGGGGACATCGCCTATGGCTACACCTTC.

This chain uses TRBV27 with TRBJ2-7, with D perhaps assigned TRBD1 or TRBD2 (5 bases each). This CDR3 is 11 amino acids long. Trimming cost V 6 bases and J 6 bases, with 9 bases left between them. Looked up from germline, CDR1 is MNHEY and CDR2 is SMNVEV (reference sequence). In nucleotides, the CDR3 is TGTGCCAGCAGCCAGAGGGGCGAGCAGTACTTC. Its protein product is CASSQRGEQYF.

There are many counts of this clonotype. This chain connects TRBV12-3 or TRBV12-4 to TRBJ2-7, with D unresolved. Trimming left V 1 base short and J 1 base short, with 8 bases between. The CDR3 loop spans 14 amino acids. CDR3 DNA: TGTGCCAGCAGTTTAGGAGTAGGATCCTACGAGCAGTACTTC. This sequence encodes CASSLGVGSYEQYF.

This chain links TRBV21-1 with TRBJ1-2; the tabulated D call, TRBD1, remains unverified against the DNA. TRBV21-1 represents a pseudogene. There are 13 residues in the CDR3. The chain's CDR3 is CASTPRGNYGYTF. The CDR3 nucleotides are TGTGCCAGCACCCCTCGGGGGAACTATGGCTACACCTTC.

This clonotype was recorded at least ten times. V gene TRBV18 combines with J gene TRBJ2-3; D is tentatively TRBD1 or TRBD2 (5 bases each). CDR1 is KGHSH, CDR2 LQKENI, per germline. V lost 5 bases, J lost 1 base, and 10 bases lay in between. This CDR3 has 14 amino acids. Written as DNA, the CDR3 is TGTGCCAGCTCAGGGGGAACCGGCACAGATACGCAGTATTTT. Translated, it gives CASSGGTGTDTQYF.

Ten or more counts support this clonotype. This rearrangement joins TRBV10-3 to TRBJ2-2; D perhaps matches TRBD2 (6 bases). The germline CDR1 and CDR2 sequences are ENHRY and SYGVKD. This CDR3 region has 14 residues. V was trimmed by 3 bases and J by 3 bases, leaving 8 bases between them. The CDR3 DNA reads TGTGCCATCAGTGAAAGGGACTACACCGGGGAGCTGTTTTTT. It codes for CAISERDYTGELFF.

The genes are TRBV12-3 or TRBV12-4 and TRBJ2-3; D may match TRBD1 or TRBD2 (5 bases each). The CDR3 contains 15 residues. Trimming pared 5 bases from V and 6 bases from J, leaving 18 bases between. CDR3: CASSPGRGWGDTQYF. The CDR3 DNA is TGTGCCAGCAGTCCGGGGCGAGGGTGGGGGGATACGCAGTATTTT.

This clonotype was detected a few times. V usage is TRBV14 and J usage is TRBJ1-3; perhaps TRBD1 as D (6 bases). This CDR3 is built from 14 residues. Per germline, CDR1 SGHDN and CDR2 FVKESK. Trimming shortened V by 7 bases and J by 4 bases, and 14 bases separated the two germline ends. The DNA for the CDR3 is TGTGCCAGCACGCGGGGGGCAACAGGAAACACCATATATTTT. Residues: CASTRGATGNTIYF.

This chain connects TRBV19 to TRBJ2-1; a possible D gene is TRBD1 (6 bases). Germline assignment: CDR1 LNHDA and CDR2 SQIVND (reference sequence). V lost 8 bases and J lost 8, with 19 bases in between. CDR3 length: 14 residues. CDR3 amino acids: CASQGSGPRDEQFF. CDR3 coding DNA: TGTGCCAGTCAGGGGTCCGGTCCCCGCGATGAGCAGTTCTTC.

This clonotype was observed at least ten times. The chain joins TRBV7-2 to TRBJ2-5; D is unclear. Germline V gives CDR1 SGHTA, CDR2 FQGNSA. Trimming removed 7 bases from V and 1 base from J, with 7 bases in between. This CDR3 has 12 amino acids. The CDR3 DNA is TGTGCCAGCACCTTGGGCCAAGAGACCCAGTACTTC. Translated, it gives CASTLGQETQYF.

At least ten counts were recorded for this clonotype. The chain recombines TRBV7-2 with TRBJ2-5; D remains unclear. CDR1 is SGHTA and CDR2 is FQGNSA in the germline V gene. This CDR3 contains 13 residues. V was trimmed by 5 bases and J by 5 bases, leaving 12 bases between them. The CDR3, as DNA: TGTGCCAGCAGCCCTGCCACCAGGGAGACCCAGTACTTC. As protein: CASSPATRETQYF.

This clonotype has at least ten counts. The chain is built from TRBV3-1 and TRBJ2-1; TRBD2 matches at 9 bases. Per the germline V gene, CDR1 is LGHDT and CDR2 is YNNKEL (reference sequence). CDR3 length: 15 residues. V lost 6 bases to trimming and J lost 5 bases; unmatched junction nucleotides: 8. The CDR3 DNA reads as TGTGCCAGCAGTCTTGATAGCGGGGGACACAATGAGCAGTTCTTC. Protein product: CASSLDSGGHNEQFF.

The table lists this clonotype with a few counts. V usage is TRBV5-1 and J usage is TRBJ1-6, with unresolved D. Trimming took off 2 bases at V and 10 bases at J, with 13 bases between the two ends. CDR1 is SGHRS, CDR2 YFSETQ, per germline. This CDR3 spans 14 amino acids. CDR3 nucleotide sequence: TGCGCCAGCAGCTTAGCAGACCCTAAGTCACCCCTCCACTTT. The encoded protein is CASSLADPKSPLHF.

There are many counts of this clonotype. CDR3: CASSWRGTENTGELFF. The CDR3 region has the DNA TGCGCCAGCAGCTGGAGGGGGACCGAGAACACCGGGGAGCTGTTTTTT. This chain connects TRBV5-1 to TRBJ2-2, with D perhaps matching TRBD1 or TRBD2 (6 bases each). This CDR3 region has 16 residues. V was clipped by 3 bases and J by 1 base, with 13 bases between them. In germline, CDR1 is SGHRS, CDR2 YFSETQ.